This note documents a single T cell receptor (beta chain) sequence. CDR3 length: 10 residues. Trimming took off 7 bases at V and 2 bases at J, with 0 bases between the two ends. The germline V gene encodes CDR1 SNHLY and CDR2 FYNNEI. The sample originates from a study of OX40 agonist ivuxolimab in advanced cancers. This table comes from immunoSEQ multiplex PCR, and its TCRdb copy is limited to in-frame clones, with some not included. In the table there are about 17,000 clones, around 80% of which are singletons. This receptor was obtained from an adult with an advanced solid tumor such as melanoma, head and neck, liver or kidney cancer. This sequence joins TRBV2 and TRBJ1-3; D remains ambiguous. The sequences come from CD4+ or CD8+ T cells sorted from blood, collected in a trial of the OX40 agonist ivuxolimab. The CDR3 region is CASTGNTIYF. CDR3 nucleotides: TGTGCCAGCACTGGAAACACCATATATTTT.